This T cell receptor (beta chain) comes out of a study of blood T cell repertoires in COVID-19. About the research overall: The analysed material was cDNA or gDNA that came from T cells, B-cell-depleted T cells, or PBMCs.

Some clones are missing from TCRdb's copy, which holds only in-frame ones; the method was immunoSEQ multiplex PCR. The sample has about 12,000 clones, around 90% seen once; the top ten hold 28%. Trimming removed 0 bases at V and 3 bases at J, with 11 bases between. The germline V gene encodes CDR1 WNHNN and CDR2 SYGVQD (reference sequence). CDR3 size: 16 residues. V gene TRBV10-1 combines with J gene TRBJ2-2; D is possibly TRBD2 (7 bases). The source material was peripheral blood. The sequence was collected from a woman between 65 and 79 years old with active COVID-19. CDR3 DNA: TGCGCCAGCAGTGAGTCAGGGGGAGGGGACACCGGGGAGCTGTTTTTT. Amino acid sequence: CASSESGGGDTGELFF.